The clone carrying this TCR beta chain was seen only a few times. The antigen is unknown. The TCR beta CDR3 regions underwent amplification using RNA transcripts as the source. Using the HTBI primer set, a first-round RT-PCR was run on the TCR CDR3. TCRdb re-derived calls from the multiplex PCR reads in MiXCR, one entry per CDR3 protein. The table shows more than 650,000 distinct CDR3 sequences, with about 15% occurring only once. The sample belongs to a study of T cells in Graves' hyperthyroidism and ophthalmopathy. Whole-study context: At the time of initial diagnosis and before any treatment, peripheral blood was collected.

Regarding the study as a whole: Ophthalmopathy got predicted by the model a median roughly six months before its onset.

Diagnostic assessment was based on clinical symptoms, serum thyroxine and TRAb, thyroid ultrasound and orbital computed tomography. Out of approximately 10 ml of fresh peripheral blood came the PBMCs. Sample: blood. The receptor was derived from a woman under 30 with Graves' hyperthyroidism.

The CDR3 coding sequence is TGTGCCAGCGCACCCGGGACAGGTCACCAAGAGACCCAGTACTTC. Encoded protein: CASAPGTGHQETQYF. This sequence joins TRBV9 and TRBJ2-5, with TRBD1 matching 8 bases. Germline lookup yields CDR1 SGDLS and CDR2 YYNGEE. V lost 7 bases to trimming and J lost 0 bases; unmatched junction nucleotides: 8. This CDR3 is built from 15 residues.